Each of the 4 T cell receptor beta chains below was sequenced from the same sample in a study of memory CD4+ T cells and cytomegalovirus serostatus. Single viable CD3+CD4+CD8-CD45RO+ cells were sorted as the memory CD4+ T cells. Some clones are missing from TCRdb's copy, which holds only in-frame ones; the method was immunoSEQ multiplex PCR. The table records about 50,000 clones, 70% to 85% of them present only once. Sequencing input: memory CD4+ T cells from blood. These receptors were taken from an adult in good health and CMV-seronegative.

Points on this clone: One junction end does not reproduce the germline sequence, and a read error may be involved. The gene calls are TRBV4-2 and TRBJ2-7; a possible D gene is TRBD1 (5 bases). The CDR3 runs 15 residues. Per the germline V gene, CDR1 is LGHNA and CDR2 is YNFKEQ. The DNA for the CDR3 is TGTGTCAGCAGCCAAGGGCCGTCAGGGACCTACGAGCAGTACTTC. It is translated as CVSSQGPSGTYEQYF.

This chain joins TRBV18 and TRBJ2-7; no clear D. The CDR3 has 13 amino acids. Per the germline V gene, CDR1 is KGHSH and CDR2 is LQKENI. V was pared by 5 bases and J by 2 bases, with 10 bases between. Here the CDR3 reads CASSSYNPYEQYF. As DNA, the CDR3 is TGTGCCAGCTCATCTTACAACCCCTACGAGCAGTACTTC.

J is TRBJ2-3 and V is TRBV6-6; 10 positions match TRBD2. Per germline, CDR1 MNHNY and CDR2 SVGAGI (reference sequence). The CDR3 runs to 14 residues. V trimming: 7 bases; J trimming: 8 bases; junction bases outside the gene matches: 9. In nucleotides, the CDR3 is TGTGCCAGCACCCAGTCTAGCGGGGGTGGTACGCAGTATTTT. Protein product: CASTQSSGGGTQYF.

V usage is TRBV5-1 and J usage is TRBJ1-3, with D uncertain. The V end lost 0 bases, the J end lost 0 bases, and 7 bases lay between the germline ends. CDR3 length equals 15 residues. Germline V gene lookup returns CDR1 SGHRS and CDR2 YFSETQ. CDR3 sequence: CASSLGQLSGNTIYF. The CDR3 DNA sequence: TGCGCCAGCAGCTTGGGTCAGCTCTCTGGAAACACCATATATTTT. Full variable domain (missing parts from reference TRBV5-1 and TRBJ1-3): KAGVTQTPRYLIKTRGQQVTLSCSPISGHRSVSWYQQTPGQGLQFLFEYFSETQRNKGNFPGRFSGRQFSNSRSEMNVSTLELGDSALYLCASSLGQLSGNTIYFGEGSWLTVV.